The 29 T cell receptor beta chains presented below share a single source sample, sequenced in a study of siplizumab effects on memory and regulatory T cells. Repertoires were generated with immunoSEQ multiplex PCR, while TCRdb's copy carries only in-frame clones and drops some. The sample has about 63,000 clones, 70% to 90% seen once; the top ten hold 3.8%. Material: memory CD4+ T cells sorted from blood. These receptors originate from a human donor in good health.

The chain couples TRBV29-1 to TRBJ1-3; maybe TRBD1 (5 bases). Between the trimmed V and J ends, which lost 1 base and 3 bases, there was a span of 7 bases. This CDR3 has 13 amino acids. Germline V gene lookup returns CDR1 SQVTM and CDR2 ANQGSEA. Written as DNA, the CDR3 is TGCAGCGTTGAAGTCGGGGGTGGAAACACCATATATTTT. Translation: CSVEVGGGNTIYF. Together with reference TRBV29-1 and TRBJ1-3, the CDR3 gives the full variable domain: SAVISQKPSRDICQRGTSLTIQCQVDSQVTMMFWYRQQPGQSLTLIATANQGSEATYESGFVIDKFPISRPNLTFSTLTVSNMSPEDSSIYLCSVEVGGGNTIYFGEGSWLTVV.

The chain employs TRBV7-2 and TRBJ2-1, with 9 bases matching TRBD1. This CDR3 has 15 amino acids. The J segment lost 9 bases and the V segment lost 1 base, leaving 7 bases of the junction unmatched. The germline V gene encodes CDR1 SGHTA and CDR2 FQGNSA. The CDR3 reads CASSLVGTDRGEQFF. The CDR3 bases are TGTGCCAGCAGCTTAGTAGGGACGGACAGGGGTGAGCAGTTCTTC.

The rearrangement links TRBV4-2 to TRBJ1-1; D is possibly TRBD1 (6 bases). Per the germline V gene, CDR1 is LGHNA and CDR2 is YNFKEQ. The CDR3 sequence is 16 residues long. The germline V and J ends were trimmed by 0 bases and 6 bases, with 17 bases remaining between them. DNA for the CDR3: TGTGCCAGCAGCCAAGAGGGGGCAGGGCGGCGGGCTGAAGCTTTCTTT. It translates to CASSQEGAGRRAEAFF.

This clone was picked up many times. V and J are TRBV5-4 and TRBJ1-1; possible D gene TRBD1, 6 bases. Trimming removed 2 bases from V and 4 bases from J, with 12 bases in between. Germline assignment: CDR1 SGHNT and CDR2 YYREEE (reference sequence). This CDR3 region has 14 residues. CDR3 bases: TGTGCCAGCAGCTTTGAACAGGGTTTCACTGAAGCTTTCTTT. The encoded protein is CASSFEQGFTEAFF. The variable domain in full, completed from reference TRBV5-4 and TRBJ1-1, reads ETGVTQSPTHLIKTRGQQVTLRCSSQSGHNTVSWYQQALGQGPQFIFQYYREEENGRGNFPPRFSGLQFPNYSSELNVNALELDDSALYLCASSFEQGFTEAFFGQGTRLTVV.

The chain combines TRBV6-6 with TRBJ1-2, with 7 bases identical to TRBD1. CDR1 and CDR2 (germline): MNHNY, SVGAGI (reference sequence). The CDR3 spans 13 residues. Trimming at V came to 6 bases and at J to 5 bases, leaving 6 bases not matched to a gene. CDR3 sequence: CASSPGTVYGYTF. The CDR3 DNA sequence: TGTGCCAGCAGCCCCGGGACAGTTTATGGCTACACCTTC.

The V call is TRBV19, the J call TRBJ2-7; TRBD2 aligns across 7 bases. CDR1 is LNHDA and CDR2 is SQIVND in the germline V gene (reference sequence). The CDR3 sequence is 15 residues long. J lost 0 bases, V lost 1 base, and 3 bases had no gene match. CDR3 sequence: CASSIGRGTSYEQYF. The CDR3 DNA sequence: TGTGCCAGTAGTATAGGGCGGGGGACCTCCTACGAGCAGTACTTC. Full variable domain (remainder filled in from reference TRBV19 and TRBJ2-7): DGGITQSPKYLFRKEGQNVTLSCEQNLNHDAMYWYRQDPGQGLRLIYYSQIVNDFQKGDIAEGYSVSREKKESFPLTVTSAQKNPTAFYLCASSIGRGTSYEQYFGPGTRLTVT.

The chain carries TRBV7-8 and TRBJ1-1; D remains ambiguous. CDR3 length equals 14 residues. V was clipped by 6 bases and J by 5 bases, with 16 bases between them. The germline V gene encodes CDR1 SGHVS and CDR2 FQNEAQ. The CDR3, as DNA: TGTGCCAGCAGTCCTAATATTCGGGCGACTGAAGCTTTCTTT. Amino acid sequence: CASSPNIRATEAFF. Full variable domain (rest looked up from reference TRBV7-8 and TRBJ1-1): GAGVSQSPRYKVAKRGQDVALRCDPISGHVSLFWYQQALGQGPEFLTYFQNEAQLDKSGLPSDRFFAERPEGSVSTLKIQRTQQEDSAVYLCASSPNIRATEAFFGQGTRLTVV.

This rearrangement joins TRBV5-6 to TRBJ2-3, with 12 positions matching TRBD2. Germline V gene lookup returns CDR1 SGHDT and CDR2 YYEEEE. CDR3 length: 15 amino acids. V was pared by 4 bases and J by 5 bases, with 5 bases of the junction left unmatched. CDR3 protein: CASSLRLAGEDTQYF. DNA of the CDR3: TGTGCCAGCAGCCTAAGACTAGCGGGGGAAGATACGCAGTATTTT. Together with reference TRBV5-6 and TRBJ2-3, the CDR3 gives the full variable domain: DAGVTQSPTHLIKTRGQQVTLRCSPKSGHDTVSWYQQALGQGPQFIFQYYEEEERQRGNFPDRFSGHQFPNYSSELNVNALLLGDSALYLCASSLRLAGEDTQYFGPGTRLTVL.

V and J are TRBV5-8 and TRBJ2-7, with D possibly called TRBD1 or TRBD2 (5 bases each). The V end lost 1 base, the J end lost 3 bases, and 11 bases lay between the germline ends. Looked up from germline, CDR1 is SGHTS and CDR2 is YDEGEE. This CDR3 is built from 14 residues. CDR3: CASSLPWDGYEQYF. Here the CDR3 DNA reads TGTGCCAGCAGCTTGCCCTGGGACGGCTACGAGCAGTACTTC.

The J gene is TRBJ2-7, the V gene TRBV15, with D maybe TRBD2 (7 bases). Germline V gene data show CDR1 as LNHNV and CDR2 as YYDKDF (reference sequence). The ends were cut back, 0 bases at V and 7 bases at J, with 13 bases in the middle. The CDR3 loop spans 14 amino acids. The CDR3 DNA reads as TGTGCCACCAGCAGAGATTCGGGGGGCAGGGAGCAGTACTTC. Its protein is CATSRDSGGREQYF. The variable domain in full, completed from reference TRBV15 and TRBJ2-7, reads DAMVIQNPRYQVTQFGKPVTLSCSQTLNHNVMYWYQQKSSQAPKLLFHYYDKDFNNEADTPDNFQSRRPNTSFCFLDIRSPGLGDTAMYLCATSRDSGGREQYFGPGTRLTVT.

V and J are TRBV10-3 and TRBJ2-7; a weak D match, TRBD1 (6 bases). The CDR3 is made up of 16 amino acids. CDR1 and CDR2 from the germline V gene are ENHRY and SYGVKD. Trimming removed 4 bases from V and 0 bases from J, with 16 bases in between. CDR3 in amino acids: CAISGGQTDVSYEQYF. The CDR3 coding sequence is TGTGCCATCAGTGGAGGACAGACGGACGTCTCCTACGAGCAGTACTTC.

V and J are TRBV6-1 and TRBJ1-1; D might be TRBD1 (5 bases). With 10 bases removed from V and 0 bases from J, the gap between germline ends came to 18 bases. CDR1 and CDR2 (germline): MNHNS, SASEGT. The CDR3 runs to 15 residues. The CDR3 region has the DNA TGTGCCAACGAGGACGGGGGAAGGATGAACACTGAAGCTTTCTTT. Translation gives CANEDGGRMNTEAFF.

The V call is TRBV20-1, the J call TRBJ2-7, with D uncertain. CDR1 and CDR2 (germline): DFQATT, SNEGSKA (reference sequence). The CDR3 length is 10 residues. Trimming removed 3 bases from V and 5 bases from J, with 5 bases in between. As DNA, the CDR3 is TGCAGTGCTAGTGATAACGAGCAGTACTTC. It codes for CSASDNEQYF.

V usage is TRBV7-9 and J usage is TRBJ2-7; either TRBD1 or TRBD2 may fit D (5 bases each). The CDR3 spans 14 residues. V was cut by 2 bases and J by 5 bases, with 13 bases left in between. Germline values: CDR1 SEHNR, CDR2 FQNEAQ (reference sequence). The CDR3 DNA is TGTGCCAGCAGCTTATACGGGGCAAAGCACGAGCAGTACTTC. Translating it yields CASSLYGAKHEQYF.

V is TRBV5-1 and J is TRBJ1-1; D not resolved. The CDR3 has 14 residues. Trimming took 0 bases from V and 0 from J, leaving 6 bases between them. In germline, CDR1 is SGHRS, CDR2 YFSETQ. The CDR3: CASSLGGMNTEAFF. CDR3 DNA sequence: TGCGCCAGCAGCTTGGGTGGGATGAACACTGAAGCTTTCTTT.

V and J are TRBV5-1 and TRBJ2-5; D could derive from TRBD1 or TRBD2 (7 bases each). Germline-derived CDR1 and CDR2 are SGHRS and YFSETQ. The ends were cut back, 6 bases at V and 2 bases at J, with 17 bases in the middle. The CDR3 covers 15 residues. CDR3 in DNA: TGCGCCAGCATTCAGGGGGGGAGAGGACAAGAGACCCAGTACTTC. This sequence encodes CASIQGGRGQETQYF.

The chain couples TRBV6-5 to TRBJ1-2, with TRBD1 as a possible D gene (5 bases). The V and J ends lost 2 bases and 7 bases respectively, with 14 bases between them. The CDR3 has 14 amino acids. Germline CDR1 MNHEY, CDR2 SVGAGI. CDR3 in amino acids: CASSYRGVQGGYTF. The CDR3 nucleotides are TGTGCCAGCAGTTACAGGGGCGTCCAGGGTGGCTACACCTTC.

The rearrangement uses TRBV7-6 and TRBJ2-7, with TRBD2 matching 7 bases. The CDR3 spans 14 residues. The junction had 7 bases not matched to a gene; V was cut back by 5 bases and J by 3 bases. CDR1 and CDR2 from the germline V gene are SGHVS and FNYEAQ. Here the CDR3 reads CASSPVRGVYEQYF. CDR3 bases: TGTGCCAGCAGCCCGGTCCGGGGGGTCTACGAGCAGTACTTC.

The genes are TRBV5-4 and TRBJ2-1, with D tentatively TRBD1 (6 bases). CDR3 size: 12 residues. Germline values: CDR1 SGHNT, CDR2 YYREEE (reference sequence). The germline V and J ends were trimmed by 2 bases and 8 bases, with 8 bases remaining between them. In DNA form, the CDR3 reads TGTGCCAGCAGCTTCCGACAGGATGAGCAGTTCTTC. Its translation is CASSFRQDEQFF.

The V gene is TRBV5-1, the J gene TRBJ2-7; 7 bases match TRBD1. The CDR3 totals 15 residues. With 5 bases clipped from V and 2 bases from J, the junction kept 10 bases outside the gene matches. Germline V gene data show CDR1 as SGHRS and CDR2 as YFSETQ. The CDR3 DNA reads TGCGCCAGCAGTCCTGGACAGGCCATAGCCTACGAGCAGTACTTC. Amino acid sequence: CASSPGQAIAYEQYF. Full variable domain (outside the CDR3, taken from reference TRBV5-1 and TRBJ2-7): KAGVTQTPRYLIKTRGQQVTLSCSPISGHRSVSWYQQTPGQGLQFLFEYFSETQRNKGNFPGRFSGRQFSNSRSEMNVSTLELGDSALYLCASSPGQAIAYEQYFGPGTRLTVT.

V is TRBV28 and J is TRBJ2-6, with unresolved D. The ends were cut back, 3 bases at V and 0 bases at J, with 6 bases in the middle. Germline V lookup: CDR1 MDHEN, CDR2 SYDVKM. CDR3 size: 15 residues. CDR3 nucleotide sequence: TGTGCCAGCAGTTTTTTTCACTCTGGGGCCAACGTCCTGACTTTC. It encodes CASSFFHSGANVLTF.

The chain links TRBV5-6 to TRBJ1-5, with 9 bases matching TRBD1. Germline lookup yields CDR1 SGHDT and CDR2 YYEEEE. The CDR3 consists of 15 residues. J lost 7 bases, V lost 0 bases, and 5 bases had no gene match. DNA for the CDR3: TGTGCCAGCAGCTTGGTCAGACAGGGGGGACAGCCCCAGCATTTT. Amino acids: CASSLVRQGGQPQHF.

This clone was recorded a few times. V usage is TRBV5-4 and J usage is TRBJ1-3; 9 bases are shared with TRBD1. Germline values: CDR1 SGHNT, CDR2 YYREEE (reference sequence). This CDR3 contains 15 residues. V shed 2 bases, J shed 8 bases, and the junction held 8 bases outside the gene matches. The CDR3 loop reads CASSLTHRGQDTIYF. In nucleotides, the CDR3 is TGTGCCAGCAGCTTAACGCACAGGGGGCAGGACACCATATATTTT.

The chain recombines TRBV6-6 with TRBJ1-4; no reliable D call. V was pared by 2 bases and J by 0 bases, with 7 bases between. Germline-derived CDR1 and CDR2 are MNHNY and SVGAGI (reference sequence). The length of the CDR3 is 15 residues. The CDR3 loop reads CASSYRDTTNEKLFF. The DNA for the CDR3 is TGTGCCAGCAGTTACAGAGATACAACTAATGAAAAACTGTTTTTT.

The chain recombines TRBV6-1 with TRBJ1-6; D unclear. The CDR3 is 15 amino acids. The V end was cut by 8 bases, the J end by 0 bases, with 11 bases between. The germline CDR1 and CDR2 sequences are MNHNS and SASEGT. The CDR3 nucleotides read TGTGCCAGCGACCTTCAGAGCTCCTATAATTCACCCCTCCACTTT. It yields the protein CASDLQSSYNSPLHF.

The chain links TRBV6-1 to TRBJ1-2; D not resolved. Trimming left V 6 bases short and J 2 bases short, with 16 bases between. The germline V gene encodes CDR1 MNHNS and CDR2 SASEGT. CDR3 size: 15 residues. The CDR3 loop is CASRAGVLINYGYTF. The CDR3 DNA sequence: TGTGCCAGCAGGGCCGGAGTCCTCATCAACTATGGCTACACCTTC.

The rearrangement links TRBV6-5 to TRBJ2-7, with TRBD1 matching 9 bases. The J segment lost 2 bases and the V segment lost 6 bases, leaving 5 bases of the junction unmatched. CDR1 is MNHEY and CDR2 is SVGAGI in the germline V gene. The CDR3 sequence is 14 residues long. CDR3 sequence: CASSLWTGAYEQYF. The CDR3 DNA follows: TGTGCCAGCAGCCTATGGACAGGGGCCTACGAGCAGTACTTC.

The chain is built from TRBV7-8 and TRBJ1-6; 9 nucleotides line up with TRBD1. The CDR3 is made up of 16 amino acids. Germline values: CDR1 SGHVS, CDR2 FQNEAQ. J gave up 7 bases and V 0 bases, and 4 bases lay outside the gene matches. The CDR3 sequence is CASSLARTGANSPLHF. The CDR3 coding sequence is TGTGCCAGCAGCTTAGCCCGGACAGGGGCGAATTCACCCCTCCACTTT.

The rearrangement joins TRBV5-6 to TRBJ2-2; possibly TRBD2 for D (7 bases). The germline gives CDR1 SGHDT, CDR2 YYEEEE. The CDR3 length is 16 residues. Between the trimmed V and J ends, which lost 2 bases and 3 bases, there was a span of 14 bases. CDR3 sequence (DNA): TGTGCCAGCAGCTTAGGGGGGGCCTTGTACACCGGGGAGCTGTTTTTT. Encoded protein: CASSLGGALYTGELFF.